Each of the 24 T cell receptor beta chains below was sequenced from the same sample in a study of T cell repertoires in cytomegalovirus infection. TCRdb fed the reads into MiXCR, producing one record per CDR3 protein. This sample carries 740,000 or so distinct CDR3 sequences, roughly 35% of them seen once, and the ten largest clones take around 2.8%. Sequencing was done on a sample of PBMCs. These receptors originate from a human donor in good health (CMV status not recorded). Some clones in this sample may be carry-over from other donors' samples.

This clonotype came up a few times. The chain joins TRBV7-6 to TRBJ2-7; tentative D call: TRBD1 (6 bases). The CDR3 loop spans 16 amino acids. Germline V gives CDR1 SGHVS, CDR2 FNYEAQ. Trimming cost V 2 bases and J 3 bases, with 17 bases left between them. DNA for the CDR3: TGTGCCAGCAGCTTACAGGTGGGCAGGGGTGGCTACGAGCAGTACTTC. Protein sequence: CASSLQVGRGGYEQYF.

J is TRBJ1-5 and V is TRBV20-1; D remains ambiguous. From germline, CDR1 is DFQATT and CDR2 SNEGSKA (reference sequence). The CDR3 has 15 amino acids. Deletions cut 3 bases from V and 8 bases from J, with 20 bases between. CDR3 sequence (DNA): TGCAGTGCTAGCCGCCCACCCCGCTCGTCGGAGCCCCAGCATTTT. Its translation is CSASRPPRSSEPQHF.

CDR3 amino acids: CAISARVDTGELFF. The CDR3 DNA follows: TGTGCCATCAGTGCCAGGGTCGACACCGGGGAGCTGTTTTTT. The V and J genes are TRBV10-3 and TRBJ2-2; possibly TRBD1 for D (5 bases). This CDR3 has 14 amino acids. Germline-derived CDR1 and CDR2 are ENHRY and SYGVKD. Trimming took 4 bases from V and 3 from J, leaving 9 bases between them.

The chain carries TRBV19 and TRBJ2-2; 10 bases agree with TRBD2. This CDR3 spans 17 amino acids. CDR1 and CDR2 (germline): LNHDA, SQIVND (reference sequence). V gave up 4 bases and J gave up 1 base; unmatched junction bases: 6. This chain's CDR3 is CASSTGGLARNTGELFF. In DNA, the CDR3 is TGTGCCAGTAGTACCGGGGGACTAGCGAGGAACACCGGGGAGCTGTTTTTT.

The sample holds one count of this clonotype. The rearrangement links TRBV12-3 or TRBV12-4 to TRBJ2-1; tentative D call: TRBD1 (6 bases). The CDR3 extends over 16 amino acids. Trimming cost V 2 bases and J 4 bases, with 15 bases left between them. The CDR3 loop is CASSLRGSRSYNEQFF. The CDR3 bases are TGTGCCAGCAGTTTAAGGGGGAGCAGGTCTTACAATGAGCAGTTCTTC.

DNA of the CDR3: TGTGCCAGCATAGTACAGGTCGGCCAGCCCCAGCATTTT. Residues: CASIVQVGQPQHF. V is TRBV6-2 or TRBV6-3 and J is TRBJ1-5; TRBD1 might be the D (5 bases). The CDR3 length is 13 residues. The germline V gene encodes CDR1 MNHEY and CDR2 SVGEGT. Trimming stripped 7 bases from V and 7 bases from J, with 14 bases between.

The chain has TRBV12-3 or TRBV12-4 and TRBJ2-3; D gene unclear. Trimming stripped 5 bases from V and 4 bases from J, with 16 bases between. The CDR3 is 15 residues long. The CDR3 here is CASSPLAARADTQYF. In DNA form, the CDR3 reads TGTGCCAGCAGTCCCCTGGCTGCCCGGGCAGATACGCAGTATTTT.

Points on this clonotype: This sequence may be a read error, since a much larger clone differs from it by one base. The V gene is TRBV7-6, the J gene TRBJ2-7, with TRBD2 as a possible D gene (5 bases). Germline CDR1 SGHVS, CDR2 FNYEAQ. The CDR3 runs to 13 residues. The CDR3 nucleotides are TGTGCCAGCAGGACGGGGAACTCCTACGAGCATTACTTC. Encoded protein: CASRTGNSYEHYF.

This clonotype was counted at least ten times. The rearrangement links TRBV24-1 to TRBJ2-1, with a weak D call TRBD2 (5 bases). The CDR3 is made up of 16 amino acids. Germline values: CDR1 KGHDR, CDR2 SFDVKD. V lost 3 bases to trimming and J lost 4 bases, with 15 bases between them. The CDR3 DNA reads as TGTGCCACCAGTGATCCCAGAGGGCTGATTTACAATGAGCAGTTCTTC. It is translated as CATSDPRGLIYNEQFF.

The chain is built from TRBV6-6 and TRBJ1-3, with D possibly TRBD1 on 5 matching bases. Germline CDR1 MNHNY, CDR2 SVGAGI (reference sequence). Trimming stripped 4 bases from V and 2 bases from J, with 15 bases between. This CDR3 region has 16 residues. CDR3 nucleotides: TGTGCCAGCAGTTTATCTCCAGGGCGCGCTGGAAACACCATATATTTT. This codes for CASSLSPGRAGNTIYF.

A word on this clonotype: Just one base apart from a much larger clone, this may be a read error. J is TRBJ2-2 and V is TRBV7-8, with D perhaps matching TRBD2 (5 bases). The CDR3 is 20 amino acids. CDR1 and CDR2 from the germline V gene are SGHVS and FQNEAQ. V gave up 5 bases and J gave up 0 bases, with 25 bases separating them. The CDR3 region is CASSPLRVGSGRTNTGELFF. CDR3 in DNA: TGTGCCAGCAGCCCCCTCCGCGTGGGCTCGGGAAGAACGAACACCGGGGAGCTGTTTTTT.

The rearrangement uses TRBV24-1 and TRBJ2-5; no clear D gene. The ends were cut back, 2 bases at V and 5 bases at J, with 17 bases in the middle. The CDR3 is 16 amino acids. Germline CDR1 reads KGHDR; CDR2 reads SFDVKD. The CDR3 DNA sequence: TGTGCCACCAGTGATTGGCAGACCTCCGTGGGTGAGACCCAGTACTTC. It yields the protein CATSDWQTSVGETQYF.

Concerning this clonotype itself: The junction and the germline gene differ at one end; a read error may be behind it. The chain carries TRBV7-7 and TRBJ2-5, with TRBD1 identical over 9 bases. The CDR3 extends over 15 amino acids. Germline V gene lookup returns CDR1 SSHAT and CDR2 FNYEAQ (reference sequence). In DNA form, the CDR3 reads TGTGCTAGCAGTTCGAACAGGGGGCTCCCCGGGACCCAGTACTTC. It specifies CASSSNRGLPGTQYF. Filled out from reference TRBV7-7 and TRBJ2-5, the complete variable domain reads GAGVSQSPRYKVTKRGQDVTLRCDPISSHATLYWYQQALGQGPEFLTYFNYEAQPDKSGLPSDRFSAERPEGSISTLTIQRTEQRDSAMYRCASSSNRGLPGTQYFGPGTRLLVL.

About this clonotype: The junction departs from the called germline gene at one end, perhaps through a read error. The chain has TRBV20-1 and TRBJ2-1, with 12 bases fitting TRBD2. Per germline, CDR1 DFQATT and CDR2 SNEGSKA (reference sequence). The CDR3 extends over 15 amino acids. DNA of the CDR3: TGCAGTGCTCCGGGTTCGACTAGCGGGAGCAATGAGCAGATCTTC. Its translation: CSAPGSTSGSNEQIF.

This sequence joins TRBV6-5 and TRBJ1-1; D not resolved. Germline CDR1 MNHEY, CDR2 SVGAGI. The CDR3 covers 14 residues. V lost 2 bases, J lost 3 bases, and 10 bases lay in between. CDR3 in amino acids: CASSYRRRDTEAFF. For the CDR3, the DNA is TGTGCCAGCAGTTACCGGAGGAGGGACACTGAAGCTTTCTTT.

CDR3 nucleotide sequence: TGTGCCAGCAGTTTACTTGGAAAGAGCAATCAGCCCCAGCATTTT. It specifies CASSLLGKSNQPQHF. The chain couples TRBV28 to TRBJ1-5; D not resolved. Between the trimmed V and J ends, which lost 2 bases and 1 base, there was a span of 9 bases. The CDR3 runs 15 residues. The germline gives CDR1 MDHEN, CDR2 SYDVKM.

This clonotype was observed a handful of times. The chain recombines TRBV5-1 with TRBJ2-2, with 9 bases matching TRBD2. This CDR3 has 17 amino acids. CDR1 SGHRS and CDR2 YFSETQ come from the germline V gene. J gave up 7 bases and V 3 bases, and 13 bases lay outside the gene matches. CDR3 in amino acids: CASSSGLATVLGGELFF. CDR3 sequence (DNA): TGCGCCAGCAGCTCCGGACTAGCGACTGTCTTAGGCGGGGAGCTGTTTTTT. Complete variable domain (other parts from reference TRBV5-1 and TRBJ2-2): KAGVTQTPRYLIKTRGQQVTLSCSPISGHRSVSWYQQTPGQGLQFLFEYFSETQRNKGNFPGRFSGRQFSNSRSEMNVSTLELGDSALYLCASSSGLATVLGGELFFGEGSRLTVL.

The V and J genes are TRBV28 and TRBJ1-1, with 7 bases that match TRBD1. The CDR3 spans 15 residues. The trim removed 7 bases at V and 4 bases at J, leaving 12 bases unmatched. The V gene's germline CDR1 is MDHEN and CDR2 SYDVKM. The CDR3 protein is CASIPPRGGSTEAFF. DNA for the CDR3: TGTGCCAGCATCCCCCCCAGGGGGGGAAGCACTGAAGCTTTCTTT.

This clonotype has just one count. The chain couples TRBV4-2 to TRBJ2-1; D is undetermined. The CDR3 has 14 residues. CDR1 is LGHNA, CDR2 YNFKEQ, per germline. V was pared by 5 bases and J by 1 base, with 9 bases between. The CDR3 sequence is CASSNKNSYNEQFF. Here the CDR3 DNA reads TGTGCCAGCAGCAATAAGAATTCCTACAATGAGCAGTTCTTC.

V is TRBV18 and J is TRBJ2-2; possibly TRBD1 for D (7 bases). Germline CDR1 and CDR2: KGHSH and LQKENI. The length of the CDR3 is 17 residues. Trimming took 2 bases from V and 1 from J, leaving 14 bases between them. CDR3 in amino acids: CASSPYGGTVNTGELFF. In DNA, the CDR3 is TGTGCCAGCTCACCATATGGCGGGACAGTGAACACCGGGGAGCTGTTTTTT.

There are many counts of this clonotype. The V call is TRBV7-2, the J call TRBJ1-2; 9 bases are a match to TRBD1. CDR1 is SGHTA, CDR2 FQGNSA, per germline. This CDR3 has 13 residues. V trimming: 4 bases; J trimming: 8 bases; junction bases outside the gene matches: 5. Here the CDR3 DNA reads TGTGCCAGCAGCTCGGACAGGGGAAGGGGCTACACCTTC. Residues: CASSSDRGRGYTF. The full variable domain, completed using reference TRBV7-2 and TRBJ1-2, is GAGVSQSPSNKVTEKGKDVELRCDPISGHTALYWYRQSLGQGLEFLIYFQGNSAPDKSGLPSDRFSAERTGGSVSTLTIQRTQQEDSAVYLCASSSDRGRGYTFGSGTRLTVV.

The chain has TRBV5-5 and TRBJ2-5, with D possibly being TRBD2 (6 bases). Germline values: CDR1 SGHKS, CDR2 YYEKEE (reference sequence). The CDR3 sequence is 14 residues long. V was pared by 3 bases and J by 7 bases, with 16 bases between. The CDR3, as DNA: TGTGCCAGCAGCTCGGACGGGGGTTACGGGACCCAGTACTTC. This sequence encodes CASSSDGGYGTQYF.

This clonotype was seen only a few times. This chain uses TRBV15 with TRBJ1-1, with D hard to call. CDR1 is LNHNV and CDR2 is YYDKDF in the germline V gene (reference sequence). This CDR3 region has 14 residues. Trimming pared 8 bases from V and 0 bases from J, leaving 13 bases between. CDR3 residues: CATSRATLNTEAFF. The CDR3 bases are TGTGCCACCTCCCGGGCCACCCTGAACACTGAAGCTTTCTTT.

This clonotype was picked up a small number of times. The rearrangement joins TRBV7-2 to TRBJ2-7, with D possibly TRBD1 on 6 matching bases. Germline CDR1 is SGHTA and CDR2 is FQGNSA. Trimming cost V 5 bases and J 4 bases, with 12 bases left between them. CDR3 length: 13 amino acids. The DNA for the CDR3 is TGTGCCAGCAGCCCCCAGACAGGTTACGAGCAGTACTTC. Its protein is CASSPQTGYEQYF.